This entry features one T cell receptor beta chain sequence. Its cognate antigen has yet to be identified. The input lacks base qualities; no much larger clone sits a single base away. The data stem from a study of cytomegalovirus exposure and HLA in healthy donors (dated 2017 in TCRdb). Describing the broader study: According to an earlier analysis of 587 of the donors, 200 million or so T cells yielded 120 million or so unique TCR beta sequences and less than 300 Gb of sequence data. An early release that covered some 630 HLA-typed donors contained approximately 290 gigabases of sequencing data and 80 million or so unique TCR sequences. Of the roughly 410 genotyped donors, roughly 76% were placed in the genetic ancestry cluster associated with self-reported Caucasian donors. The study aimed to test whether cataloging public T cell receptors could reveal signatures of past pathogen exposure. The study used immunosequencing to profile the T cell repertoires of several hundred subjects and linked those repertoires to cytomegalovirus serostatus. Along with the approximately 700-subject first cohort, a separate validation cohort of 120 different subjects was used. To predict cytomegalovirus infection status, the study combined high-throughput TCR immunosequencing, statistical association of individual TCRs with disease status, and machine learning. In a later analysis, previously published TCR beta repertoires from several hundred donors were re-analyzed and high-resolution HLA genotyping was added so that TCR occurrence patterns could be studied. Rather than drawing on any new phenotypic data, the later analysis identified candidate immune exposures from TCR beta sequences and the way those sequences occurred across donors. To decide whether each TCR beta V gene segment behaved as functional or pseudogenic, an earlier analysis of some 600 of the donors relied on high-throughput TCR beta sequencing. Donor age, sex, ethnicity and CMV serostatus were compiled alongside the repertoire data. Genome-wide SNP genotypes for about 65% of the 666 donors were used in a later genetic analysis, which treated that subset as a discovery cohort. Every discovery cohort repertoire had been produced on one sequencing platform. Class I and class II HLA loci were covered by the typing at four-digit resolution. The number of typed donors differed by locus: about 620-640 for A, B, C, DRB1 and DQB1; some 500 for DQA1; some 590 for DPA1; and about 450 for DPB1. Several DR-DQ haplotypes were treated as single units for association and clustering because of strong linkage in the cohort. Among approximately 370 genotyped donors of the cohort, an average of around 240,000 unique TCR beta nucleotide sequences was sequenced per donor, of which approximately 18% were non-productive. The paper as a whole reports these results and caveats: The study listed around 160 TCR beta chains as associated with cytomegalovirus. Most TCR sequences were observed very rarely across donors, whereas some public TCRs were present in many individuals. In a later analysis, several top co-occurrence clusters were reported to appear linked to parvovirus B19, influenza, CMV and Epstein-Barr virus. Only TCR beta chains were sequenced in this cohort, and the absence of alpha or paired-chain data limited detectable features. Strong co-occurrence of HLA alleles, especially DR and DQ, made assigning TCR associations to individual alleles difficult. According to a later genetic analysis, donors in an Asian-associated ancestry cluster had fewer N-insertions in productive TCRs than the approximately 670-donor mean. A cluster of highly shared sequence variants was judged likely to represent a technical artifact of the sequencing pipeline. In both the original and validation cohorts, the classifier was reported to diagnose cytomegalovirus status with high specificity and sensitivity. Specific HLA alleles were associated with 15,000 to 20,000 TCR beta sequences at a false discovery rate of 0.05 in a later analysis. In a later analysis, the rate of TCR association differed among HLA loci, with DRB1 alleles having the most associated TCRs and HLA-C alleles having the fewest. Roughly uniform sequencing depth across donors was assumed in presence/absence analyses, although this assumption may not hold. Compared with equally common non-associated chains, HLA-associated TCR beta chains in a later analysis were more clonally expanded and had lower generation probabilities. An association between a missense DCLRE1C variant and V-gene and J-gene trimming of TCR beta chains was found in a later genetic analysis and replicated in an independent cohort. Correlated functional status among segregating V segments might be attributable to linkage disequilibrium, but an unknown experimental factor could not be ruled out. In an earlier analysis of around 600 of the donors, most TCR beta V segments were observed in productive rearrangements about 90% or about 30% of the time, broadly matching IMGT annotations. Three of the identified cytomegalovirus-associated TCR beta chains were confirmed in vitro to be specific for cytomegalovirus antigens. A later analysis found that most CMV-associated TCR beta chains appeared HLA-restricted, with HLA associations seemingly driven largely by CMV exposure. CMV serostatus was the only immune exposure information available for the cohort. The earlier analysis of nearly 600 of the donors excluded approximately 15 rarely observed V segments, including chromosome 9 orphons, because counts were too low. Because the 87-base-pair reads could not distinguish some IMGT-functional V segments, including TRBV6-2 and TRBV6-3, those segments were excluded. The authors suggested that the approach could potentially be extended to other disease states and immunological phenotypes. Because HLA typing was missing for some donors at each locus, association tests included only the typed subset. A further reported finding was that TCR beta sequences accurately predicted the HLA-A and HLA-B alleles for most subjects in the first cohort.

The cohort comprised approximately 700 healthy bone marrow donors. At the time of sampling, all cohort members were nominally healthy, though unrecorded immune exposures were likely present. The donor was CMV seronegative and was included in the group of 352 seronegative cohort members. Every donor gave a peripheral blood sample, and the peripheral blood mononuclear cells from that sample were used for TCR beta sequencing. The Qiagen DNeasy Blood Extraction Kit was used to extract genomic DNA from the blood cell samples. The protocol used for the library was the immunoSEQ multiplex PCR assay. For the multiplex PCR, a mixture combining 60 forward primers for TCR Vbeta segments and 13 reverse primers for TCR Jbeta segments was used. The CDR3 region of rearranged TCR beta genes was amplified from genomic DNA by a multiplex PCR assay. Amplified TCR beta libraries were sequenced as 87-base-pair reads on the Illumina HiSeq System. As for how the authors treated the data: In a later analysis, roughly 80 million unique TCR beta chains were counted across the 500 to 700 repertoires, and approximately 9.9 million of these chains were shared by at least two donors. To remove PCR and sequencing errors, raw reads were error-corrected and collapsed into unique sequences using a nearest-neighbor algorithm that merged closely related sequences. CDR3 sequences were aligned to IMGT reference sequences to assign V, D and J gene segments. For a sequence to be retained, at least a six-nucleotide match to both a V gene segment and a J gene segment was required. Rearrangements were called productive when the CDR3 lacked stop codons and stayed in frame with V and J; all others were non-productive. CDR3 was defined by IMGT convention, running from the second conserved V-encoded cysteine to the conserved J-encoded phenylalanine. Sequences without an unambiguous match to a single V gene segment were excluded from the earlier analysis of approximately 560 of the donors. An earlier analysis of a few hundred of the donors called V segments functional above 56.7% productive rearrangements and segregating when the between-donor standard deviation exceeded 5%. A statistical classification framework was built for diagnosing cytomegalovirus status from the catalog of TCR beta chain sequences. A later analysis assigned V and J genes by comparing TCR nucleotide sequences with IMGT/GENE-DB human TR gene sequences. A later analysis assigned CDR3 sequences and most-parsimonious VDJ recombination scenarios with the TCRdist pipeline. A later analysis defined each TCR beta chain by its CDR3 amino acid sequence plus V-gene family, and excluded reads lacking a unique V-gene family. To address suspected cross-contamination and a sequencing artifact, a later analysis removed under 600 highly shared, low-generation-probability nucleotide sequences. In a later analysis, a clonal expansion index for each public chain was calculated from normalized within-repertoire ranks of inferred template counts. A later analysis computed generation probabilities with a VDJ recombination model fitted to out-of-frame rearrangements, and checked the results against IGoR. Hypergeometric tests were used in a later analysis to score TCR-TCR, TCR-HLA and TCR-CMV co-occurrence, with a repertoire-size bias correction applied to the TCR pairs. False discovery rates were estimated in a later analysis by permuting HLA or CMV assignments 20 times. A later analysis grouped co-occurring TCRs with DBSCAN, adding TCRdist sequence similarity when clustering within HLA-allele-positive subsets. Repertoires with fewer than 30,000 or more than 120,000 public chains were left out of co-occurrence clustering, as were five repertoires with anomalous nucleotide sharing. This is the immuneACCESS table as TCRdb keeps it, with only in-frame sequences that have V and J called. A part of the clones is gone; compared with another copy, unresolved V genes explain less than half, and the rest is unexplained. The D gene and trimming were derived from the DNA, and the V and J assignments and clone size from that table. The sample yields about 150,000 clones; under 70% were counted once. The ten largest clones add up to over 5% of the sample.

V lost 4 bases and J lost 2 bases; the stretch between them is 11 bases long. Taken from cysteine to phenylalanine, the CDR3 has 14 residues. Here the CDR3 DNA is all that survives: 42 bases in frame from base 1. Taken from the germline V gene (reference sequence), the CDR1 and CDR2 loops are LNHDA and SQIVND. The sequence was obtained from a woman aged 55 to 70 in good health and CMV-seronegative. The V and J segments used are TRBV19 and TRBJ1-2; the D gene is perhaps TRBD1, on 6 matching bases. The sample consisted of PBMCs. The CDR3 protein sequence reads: CASSTLQGNYGYTF. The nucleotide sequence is TGTGCCAGTAGTACCCTACAGGGAAACTATGGCTACACCTTC.